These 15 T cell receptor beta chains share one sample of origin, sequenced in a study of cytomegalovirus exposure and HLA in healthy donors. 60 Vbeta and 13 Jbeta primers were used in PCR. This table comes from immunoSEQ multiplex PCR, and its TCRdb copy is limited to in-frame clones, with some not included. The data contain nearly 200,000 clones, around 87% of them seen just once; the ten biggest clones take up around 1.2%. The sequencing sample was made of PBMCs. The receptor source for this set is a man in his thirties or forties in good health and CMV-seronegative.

The CDR3 sequence: CASSQYAPRSGTLVEKLFF. CDR3 DNA: TGCGCCAGCAGCCAATACGCACCCCGTTCCGGGACATTGGTTGAAAAACTGTTTTTT. The rearrangement joins TRBV4-3 to TRBJ1-4, with a tentative D call TRBD1 (6 bases). Trimming took off 2 bases at V and 7 bases at J, with 26 bases between the two ends. Germline V gives CDR1 LGHNA, CDR2 YSLEER. CDR3 length equals 19 residues.

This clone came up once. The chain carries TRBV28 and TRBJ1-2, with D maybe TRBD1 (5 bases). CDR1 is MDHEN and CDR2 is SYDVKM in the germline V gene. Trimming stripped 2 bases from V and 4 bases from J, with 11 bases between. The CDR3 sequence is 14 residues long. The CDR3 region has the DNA TGTGCCAGCAGTTTAGAACAGGCTACCTATGGCTACACCTTC. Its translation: CASSLEQATYGYTF.

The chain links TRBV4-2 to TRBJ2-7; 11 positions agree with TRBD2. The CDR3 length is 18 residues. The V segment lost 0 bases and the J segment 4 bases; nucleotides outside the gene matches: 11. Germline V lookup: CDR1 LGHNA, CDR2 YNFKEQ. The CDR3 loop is CASSQEVLAGGVVYEQYF. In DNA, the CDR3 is TGTGCCAGCAGCCAAGAAGTGTTAGCGGGAGGGGTGGTGTACGAGCAGTACTTC.

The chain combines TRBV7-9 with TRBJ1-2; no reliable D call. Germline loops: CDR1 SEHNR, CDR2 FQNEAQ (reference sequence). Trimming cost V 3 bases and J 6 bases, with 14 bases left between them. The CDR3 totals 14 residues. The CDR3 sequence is CASSLGSGIHGYTF. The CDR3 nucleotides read TGTGCCAGCAGCTTGGGGTCGGGGATACATGGCTACACCTTC.

DNA for the CDR3: TGTGCCAGCAGGGAGGGGCGCGTCGACGAGCAGTACTTC. Protein: CASREGRVDEQYF. V is TRBV5-5 and J is TRBJ2-7; D is perhaps TRBD2 (6 bases). The CDR3 loop spans 13 amino acids. Germline CDR1 is SGHKS and CDR2 is YYEKEE (reference sequence). Trimming removed 5 bases at V and 5 bases at J, with 14 bases between.

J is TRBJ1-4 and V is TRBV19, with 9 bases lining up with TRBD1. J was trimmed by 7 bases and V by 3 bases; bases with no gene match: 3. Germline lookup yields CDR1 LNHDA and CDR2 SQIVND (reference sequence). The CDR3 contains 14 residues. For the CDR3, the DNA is TGTGCCAGTAGTATCGACAGGGGGTTTGAAAAACTGTTTTTT. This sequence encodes CASSIDRGFEKLFF. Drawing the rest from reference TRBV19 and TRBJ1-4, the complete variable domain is DGGITQSPKYLFRKEGQNVTLSCEQNLNHDAMYWYRQDPGQGLRLIYYSQIVNDFQKGDIAEGYSVSREKKESFPLTVTSAQKNPTAFYLCASSIDRGFEKLFFGSGTQLSVL.

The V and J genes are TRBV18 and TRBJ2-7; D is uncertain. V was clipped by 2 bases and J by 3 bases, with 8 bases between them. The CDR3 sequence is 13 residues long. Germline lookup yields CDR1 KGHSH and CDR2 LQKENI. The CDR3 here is CASSPNPIYEQYF. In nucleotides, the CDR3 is TGTGCCAGCTCACCAAATCCCATCTACGAGCAGTACTTC. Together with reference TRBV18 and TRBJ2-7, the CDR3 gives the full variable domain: NAGVMQNPRHLVRRRGQEARLRCSPMKGHSHVYWYRQLPEEGLKFMVYLQKENIIDESGMPKERFSAEFPKEGPSILRIQQVVRGDSAAYFCASSPNPIYEQYFGPGTRLTVT.

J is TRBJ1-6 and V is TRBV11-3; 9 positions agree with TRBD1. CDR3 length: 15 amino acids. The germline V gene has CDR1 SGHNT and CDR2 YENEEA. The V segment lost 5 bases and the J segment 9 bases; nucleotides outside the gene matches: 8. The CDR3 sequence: CASSASRDRVSPLHF. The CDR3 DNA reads TGTGCCAGCAGCGCGTCCCGGGACAGGGTTTCACCCCTCCACTTT.

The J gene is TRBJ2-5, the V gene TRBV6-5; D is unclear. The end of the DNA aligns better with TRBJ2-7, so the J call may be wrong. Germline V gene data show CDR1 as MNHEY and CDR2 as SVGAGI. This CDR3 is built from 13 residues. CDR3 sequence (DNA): TGTGCCAGCAGTTACTCGACGGGTTCCGAGCAGTACTTC. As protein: CASSYSTGSEQYF.

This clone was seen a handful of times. The CDR3 spells CASTRTGGFMNTEAFF. CDR3 sequence (DNA): TGTGCCAGCACCCGTACAGGGGGCTTCATGAACACTGAAGCTTTCTTT. The chain couples TRBV11-2 to TRBJ1-1, with 9 positions matching TRBD1. The germline V gene encodes CDR1 SGHAT and CDR2 FQNNGV. J was trimmed by 0 bases and V by 7 bases; bases with no gene match: 9. This CDR3 has 16 residues. The entire variable domain, with the rest obtained from reference TRBV11-2 and TRBJ1-1, is as follows: EAGVAQSPRYKIIEKRQSVAFWCNPISGHATLYWYQQILGQGPKLLIQFQNNGVVDDSQLPKDRFSAERLKGVDSTLKIQPAKLEDSAVYLCASTRTGGFMNTEAFFGQGTRLTVV.

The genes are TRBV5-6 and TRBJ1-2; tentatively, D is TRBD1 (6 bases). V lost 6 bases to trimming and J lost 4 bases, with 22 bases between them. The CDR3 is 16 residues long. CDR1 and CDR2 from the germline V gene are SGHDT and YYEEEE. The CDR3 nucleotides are TGTGCCAGCAAAACCTGGCAGGGGCCTAAAGGCTATGGCTACACCTTC. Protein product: CASKTWQGPKGYGYTF.

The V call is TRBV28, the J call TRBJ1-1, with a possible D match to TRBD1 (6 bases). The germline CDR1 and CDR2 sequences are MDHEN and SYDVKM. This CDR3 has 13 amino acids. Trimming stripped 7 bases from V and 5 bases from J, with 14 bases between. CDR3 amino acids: CASIVQGWTEAFF. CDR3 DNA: TGTGCCAGCATCGTACAGGGATGGACTGAAGCTTTCTTT.

The CDR3 DNA reads as TGTGCCAGTAGTATGGGACAGGGGTACGAGCAGTACTTC. Amino acids: CASSMGQGYEQYF. The rearrangement links TRBV19 to TRBJ2-5; 10 nucleotides match TRBD1. The J call may be mistaken, given a closer DNA end match to TRBJ2-7. This CDR3 is built from 13 residues. From germline, CDR1 is LNHDA and CDR2 SQIVND (reference sequence).

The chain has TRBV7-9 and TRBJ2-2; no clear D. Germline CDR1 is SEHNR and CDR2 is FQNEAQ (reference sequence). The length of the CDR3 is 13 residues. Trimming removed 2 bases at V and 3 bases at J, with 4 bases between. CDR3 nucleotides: TGTGCCAGCAGCTTATATGACACCGGGGAGCTGTTTTTT. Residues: CASSLYDTGELFF.

In DNA, the CDR3 is TGTGCCAGCAGCGCCAGGAGGGAGCTGTTTTTT. It specifies CASSARRELFF. The chain uses TRBV28 and TRBJ2-2, with no clear D. The V end was cut by 6 bases, the J end by 9 bases, with 8 bases between. Germline CDR1 reads MDHEN; CDR2 reads SYDVKM. This CDR3 is built from 11 residues.